These T cell receptor beta chains were read from a single sample in a study of persistence of HIV-infected CD4 T cells. The assay was immunoSEQ multiplex PCR, and TCRdb's table has in-frame clones only and misses some. The sample has some 23,000 clones; around two thirds are singletons. No antigens are known for them. The specimen comprised CD4+ T cells sorted from PBMCs after roughly 18-hour stimulation, sampled from a patient who received antiretroviral therapy. Every receptor here comes from an adult man with HIV who was CMV-seropositive. The CDR3 runs from the conserved cysteine through the conserved F or W. The order of the fields is J gene, V gene, D gene, clone size, CDR3 DNA, CDR3 protein. The D gene is left open where the match is weak. Clone size, where shown, is once, few, many, or a class for clones that have expanded.

J gene: TRBJ2-3; V gene: TRBV6-1; D gene: TRBD2; clone size: once; CDR3 DNA: TGTGCCAGCAGTGAGGAGACTAGCGGGGGGCTGAGCACAGATACGCAGTATTTT; CDR3 protein: CASSEETSGGLSTDTQYF
J gene: TRBJ2-3; V gene: TRBV6-5; D gene: TRBD1; clone size: NA; CDR3 DNA: TGTGCCACCAAAAAGGGGGACAGGGGGACAGATACGCAGTATTTT; CDR3 protein: CATKKGDRGTDTQYF
J gene: TRBJ1-1; V gene: TRBV16; D gene: TRBD1; clone size: few; CDR3 DNA: TGTGCCAGCAGCAAGGGACAGGGCACTGAAGCTTTCTTT; CDR3 protein: CASSKGQGTEAFF
J gene: TRBJ2-7; V gene: TRBV28; D gene: NA; clone size: once; CDR3 DNA: TGTGCCAGCAAACTCCCCGGGGGATCGAGCTCCTACGAGCAGTACTTC; CDR3 protein: CASKLPGGSSSYEQYF
J gene: TRBJ2-2; V gene: TRBV12-2; D gene: NA; clone size: few; CDR3 DNA: TGTGCAAGTCACACCCATCGGACAGCTTTTTGGGGGGAGCTGTTTTTT; CDR3 protein: CASHTHRTAFWGELFF
J gene: TRBJ1-2; V gene: TRBV2; D gene: NA; clone size: NA; CDR3 DNA: TGTGCCAGCAGTGAAGGCCAGAGACAGGTTGTAAACTATGGCTACACCTTC; CDR3 protein: CASSEGQRQVVNYGYTF
J gene: TRBJ2-7; V gene: TRBV14; D gene: TRBD1; clone size: NA; CDR3 DNA: TGTGCCAGCAGCGGGACAGGTCCCTACGAGCAGTACTTC; CDR3 protein: CASSGTGPYEQYF
J gene: TRBJ1-1; V gene: TRBV6-5; D gene: NA; clone size: NA; CDR3 DNA: TGTGCCAGCAAAAGAAGGGGGACTGAAGCTTTCTTT; CDR3 protein: CASKRRGTEAFF
J gene: TRBJ2-3; V gene: TRBV3-1/TRBV3-2; D gene: NA; clone size: few; CDR3 DNA: TGTGCCAGCAGCACCAGAAAGGCCTCGCGGGGGCGAGGGGCAGATACGCAGTATTTT; CDR3 protein: CASSTRKASRGRGADTQYF
J gene: TRBJ2-3; V gene: TRBV7-2; D gene: NA; clone size: NA; CDR3 DNA: TGTGCCAGCAGCTTTAGTGGGGGGGGCGGGATCACAGATACGCAGTATTTT; CDR3 protein: CASSFSGGGGITDTQYF
J gene: TRBJ1-5; V gene: TRBV6-1; D gene: TRBD1; clone size: NA; CDR3 DNA: TGTGCCAGCAGTGAAACGAGGGGGCCTCAGCCCCAGCATTTT; CDR3 protein: CASSETRGPQPQHF
J gene: TRBJ2-3; V gene: TRBV11-3; D gene: NA; clone size: NA; CDR3 DNA: TGTGCCAGCAGCTTGGGGGACCCAGATACGCAGTATTTT; CDR3 protein: CASSLGDPDTQYF
J gene: TRBJ2-2; V gene: TRBV19; D gene: NA; clone size: NA; CDR3 DNA: TGTGCCAGTATCGAGACGAACACCGGGGAGCTGTTTTTT; CDR3 protein: CASIETNTGELFF
J gene: TRBJ1-2; V gene: TRBV20-1; D gene: NA; clone size: NA; CDR3 DNA: TGCAGTGCTAGTTGGGGGGCTGCTGGCTACACCTTC; CDR3 protein: CSASWGAAGYTF
J gene: TRBJ2-3; V gene: TRBV2; D gene: NA; clone size: NA; CDR3 DNA: TGTGCCAGCAGCCTACAGGAGAGCACAGATACGCAGTATTTT; CDR3 protein: CASSLQESTDTQYF
J gene: TRBJ1-2; V gene: TRBV28; D gene: TRBD1; clone size: NA; CDR3 DNA: TGTGCCAGCAGCTTTCTCACAGGGGGCTATGGCTACACCTTC; CDR3 protein: CASSFLTGGYGYTF
J gene: TRBJ1-4; V gene: TRBV12-3/TRBV12-4; D gene: NA; clone size: NA; CDR3 DNA: TGTGCCAGCAGTTTAGCTAGGGATGAAAAACTGTTTTTT; CDR3 protein: CASSLARDEKLFF
J gene: TRBJ1-6; V gene: TRBV19; D gene: NA; clone size: NA; CDR3 DNA: TGTGCCAGTAGTATGACAAACGCCTATAATTCACCCCTCCACTTT; CDR3 protein: CASSMTNAYNSPLHF
J gene: TRBJ1-3; V gene: TRBV6-5; D gene: NA; clone size: NA; CDR3 DNA: TGTGCCAGCAGACCCTCAGGGTCTGGAAACACCATATATTTT; CDR3 protein: CASRPSGSGNTIYF
J gene: TRBJ1-5; V gene: TRBV30; D gene: TRBD1; clone size: NA; CDR3 DNA: TGTGCCTGGAGTGTCGGACAGGCCAATCAGCCCCAGCATTTT; CDR3 protein: CAWSVGQANQPQHF
J gene: TRBJ2-4; V gene: TRBV15; D gene: NA; clone size: NA; CDR3 DNA: TGTGCCACCAGCAGAGATCCGGCGGGAACCAAAAACATTCAGTACTTC; CDR3 protein: CATSRDPAGTKNIQYF
J gene: TRBJ1-5; V gene: TRBV2; D gene: TRBD1; clone size: NA; CDR3 DNA: TGTGCCAGCATCTGGGACAGTGGTCAGCCCCAGCATTTT; CDR3 protein: CASIWDSGQPQHF
J gene: TRBJ1-2; V gene: TRBV3-1/TRBV3-2; D gene: NA; clone size: NA; CDR3 DNA: TGTGCCAGCAGCCAAGACAACCGGTATGGCTACACCTTC; CDR3 protein: CASSQDNRYGYTF
J gene: TRBJ2-3; V gene: TRBV2; D gene: TRBD2; clone size: NA; CDR3 DNA: TGTGCCAGCAGCGACCCAATAACTAGCGGGGTCACAGATACGCAGTATTTT; CDR3 protein: CASSDPITSGVTDTQYF
J gene: TRBJ2-1; V gene: TRBV24-1; D gene: NA; clone size: NA; CDR3 DNA: TGTGCCACCAGTGACGACGGGGGGCCGCGTGAGCAGTTCTTC; CDR3 protein: CATSDDGGPREQFF
J gene: TRBJ1-5; V gene: TRBV28; D gene: TRBD1; clone size: NA; CDR3 DNA: TGTGCCAGCAGTCGACAGGGAGGCAATCAGCCCCAGCATTTT; CDR3 protein: CASSRQGGNQPQHF
J gene: TRBJ2-7; V gene: TRBV7-2; D gene: TRBD2; clone size: once; CDR3 DNA: TGTGCCAGCAGCTCCAACGGGGGGAACTACGAGCAGTACTTC; CDR3 protein: CASSSNGGNYEQYF
J gene: TRBJ2-2; V gene: TRBV18; D gene: NA; clone size: few; CDR3 DNA: TGTGCCAGCTCACCCCGGACTTTGGCGGGCACCGGGGAGCTGTTTTTT; CDR3 protein: CASSPRTLAGTGELFF
J gene: TRBJ2-3; V gene: TRBV28; D gene: NA; clone size: NA; CDR3 DNA: TGTGCCAGCAAAGAGGATGGGCCAGATACGCAGTATTTT; CDR3 protein: CASKEDGPDTQYF
J gene: TRBJ2-3; V gene: TRBV28; D gene: TRBD2; clone size: NA; CDR3 DNA: TGTGCCAGCAGTGACCCGCGGGGGGGCAAAGATACGCAGTATTTT; CDR3 protein: CASSDPRGGKDTQYF